What follows is one T cell receptor (beta chain) and its context. Its antigen is as yet unknown. Measured with immunoSEQ multiplex PCR; TCRdb has only the in-frame clones, and not every one. The sample yields about 120,000 clones, 85% to 90% seen once. This sample is drawn from a study of T cell responses to AZD1222 COVID-19 vaccine. Study conclusions and caveats: Baseline testing showed seropositivity in only six or seven AZD1222 recipients. White British people made up most donors, females outnumbered males, and clonal diversity was possibly underestimated. As reported, nearly half of all spike-specific TCRs target variant regions that are unmutated.

CDR3 length equals 16 residues. V lost 4 bases, J lost 0 bases, and 6 bases stayed unmatched. Germline lookup yields CDR1 LNHDA and CDR2 SQIVND (reference sequence). The receptor's source is an adult in good health. This specimen consisted of peripheral blood, obtained on day 0 of AZD1222 vaccination. This chain uses TRBV19 with TRBJ2-3; 8 nucleotides agree with TRBD2. CDR3 residues: CASSKWLAGSTDTQYF. For the CDR3, the DNA is TGTGCCAGTAGTAAGTGGTTAGCGGGAAGCACAGATACGCAGTATTTT.